This T cell receptor (beta chain) was sequenced for a study of tumor-infiltrating lymphocytes in primary liver carcinoma. Bulk tissue was left unsorted, and RNA and DNA were co-extracted from 20-30 mg of it. TCR beta cDNA was prepared out of 500 ng total RNA by means of a constant-region primer. TCR beta libraries came from three nested multiplex PCR rounds using slightly modified ARM-PCR. TCRdb reprocessed the multiplex PCR reads with MiXCR, giving one entry per CDR3 protein. The sample has nearly 50,000 distinct CDR3 sequences; about 80% are singletons. The receptor was derived from a man aged 35 to 55 with primary liver carcinoma and hepatitis B virus infection. The sample was liver tumor tissue from sampling region 3. The subset: tumor region T3, left-lateral pole.

CDR3 in DNA: TGCGAAAGCAGCCGACGGACCTATAGCGGGGGGAGCTCCTACAATGAGCAGTTCTTC. This gives the protein CESSRRTYSGGSSYNEQFF. This rearrangement joins TRBV4-1 to TRBJ2-1; 10 nucleotides align to TRBD2. CDR1 and CDR2 from the germline V gene are MGHRA and YSYEKL. The CDR3 is 19 residues long.